The clone carrying this T cell receptor beta chain was recorded many times. The data stem from a study of T cells in Graves' hyperthyroidism and ophthalmopathy. Across the study: Any treatment followed the collection of peripheral blood at initial diagnosis.

RNA transcripts were the template for amplifying TCR beta CDR3 regions. The study used the HTBI primer set for a first-round RT-PCR of the TCR CDR3. One entry per CDR3 protein, called by TCRdb with MiXCR from the multiplex PCR reads. The table shows 500,000 to 750,000 distinct CDR3 sequences, with about 14% occurring only once. The CDR3 length is 14 residues. Losses at the gene ends were 2 bases for V and 0 bases for J; bases not matched to a gene: 1. Germline CDR1 is SGDLS and CDR2 is YYNGEE. The sequenced material came from blood. The TCR sequence derives from a woman aged 18-30 years with Graves' ophthalmopathy. This chain joins TRBV9 and TRBJ2-5; 7 nucleotides match TRBD2. The CDR3 DNA sequence: TGTGCCAGCAGCGTCGCGGGAGACCAAGAGACCCAGTACTTC. Its translation: CASSVAGDQETQYF. Drawing the rest from reference TRBV9 and TRBJ2-5, the complete variable domain is DSGVTQTPKHLITATGQRVTLRCSPRSGDLSVYWYQQSLDQGLQFLIQYYNGEERAKGNILERFSAQQFPDLHSELNLSSLELGDSALYFCASSVAGDQETQYFGPGTRLLVL.